The source of this T cell receptor beta chain is a study of cytomegalovirus exposure and HLA in healthy donors. General study results and limits: First-cohort TCR clusters were later found to tend to co-occur in the 130 or so validation repertoires. In vitro confirmation showed a few CMV-associated chains to be CMV antigen specific.

In germline, CDR1 is MNHNY, CDR2 SVGAGI (reference sequence). The trim removed 6 bases at V and 2 bases at J, leaving 3 bases unmatched. The CDR3 totals 15 residues. As for this clone: Antigen specificity is unknown.

The repertoire was sequenced with immunoSEQ multiplex PCR; TCRdb's copy has only in-frame clones and lacks some. The sample has about 360,000 clones, just over 85% seen once. This clonotype originated in a woman under 30 in good health and CMV-seronegative. The specimen was PBMCs. The V and J genes are TRBV6-6 and TRBJ2-7; 14 bases line up with TRBD2. The CDR3 reads CASSSTSGGAYEQYF. CDR3 coding DNA: TGTGCCAGCAGCTCGACTAGCGGGGGGGCCTACGAGCAGTACTTC.